This TCR beta chain was identified during a study of T-cell reconstitution after alpha-beta-depleted transplantation in children. Researchers prepared the TCRbeta library using unique molecular identifiers, the study reports. TCRdb processed the PCR reads anew with MiXCR; each CDR3 protein has one entry. Of 300,000 to 400,000 distinct CDR3 sequences listed, approximately 23% are singletons. The receptor's source is a male patient younger than 18 who had a stem cell transplant for acute lymphoblastic leukemia, so the T cells may come from the graft donor. The input for sequencing was PBMCs, mostly from graft donor cells, taken 180 days after TCRalphabeta/CD19-depleted stem cell transplant.

The CDR3 DNA follows: TGTGCCAGCAGCTTTTCCGGGACAGGGGTCGAGCAGTACTTC. Translated, it gives CASSFSGTGVEQYF. This chain joins TRBV7-6 and TRBJ2-7; the match to TRBD1 covers 10 bases. CDR1 and CDR2 (germline): SGHVS, FNYEAQ. J was trimmed by 6 bases and V by 3 bases; bases with no gene match: 5. This CDR3 is built from 14 residues.